This T cell receptor (beta chain) was captured by sequencing in a study of T cells in Graves' hyperthyroidism and ophthalmopathy. There are 14 residues in the CDR3. CDR1 and CDR2 from the germline V gene are SGHDN and FVKESK. V was shortened by 3 bases and J by 10 bases, with 18 bases between the two germline ends. Stable disease denoted Graves' hyperthyroidism without ophthalmopathy progression within 18 months. Authors of the study amplified TCR beta CDR3 regions from RNA transcripts. First-round RT-PCR with HTBI primers amplified the TCR CDR3 region. MiXCR was run by TCRdb on the multiplex PCR reads, yielding one entry per CDR3 protein. The sample yields 750,000 to 900,000 distinct CDR3 sequences, over 35% seen once.

The sequencing input was blood. This TCR was sampled from a man aged 18-30 years with Graves' hyperthyroidism. The chain uses TRBV14 and TRBJ1-1; D remains unclear. CDR3 nucleotides: TGTGCCAGCAGCCATGATGATGCCAACCGTCGAGCTTTCTTT. This codes for CASSHDDANRRAFF.